The 2 T cell receptor beta chains below come from one sample, sequenced in a study of CD8 T cells in ankylosing spondylitis. TCRdb redid the calling of the 5' RACE reads with MiXCR, one entry per CDR3 protein. The data contain nearly 250,000 distinct CDR3 sequences, roughly 32% of them singletons. The sequencing sample was made of blood, either unsorted or a sorted T cell fraction (not recorded which). Receptors originate from a male donor with ankylosing spondylitis or in good health (not recorded which).

V and J are TRBV5-1 and TRBJ2-3; TRBD1 agrees at 9 bases. The CDR3 has 17 amino acids. Trimming removed 4 bases from V and 2 bases from J; junction bases left unmatched: 11. Per the germline V gene, CDR1 is SGHRS and CDR2 is YFSETQ. The CDR3 DNA reads as TGCGCCAGCAGCGAATCCGGGACAGGGATTTACACAGATACGCAGTATTTT. As protein: CASSESGTGIYTDTQYF. Using reference TRBV5-1 and TRBJ2-3 for the parts outside the CDR3, the full variable domain is KAGVTQTPRYLIKTRGQQVTLSCSPISGHRSVSWYQQTPGQGLQFLFEYFSETQRNKGNFPGRFSGRQFSNSRSEMNVSTLELGDSALYLCASSESGTGIYTDTQYFGPGTRLTVL.

In its sample, this clonotype was seen a few times. The J gene is TRBJ2-7, the V gene TRBV25-1; D is unclear. The germline V gene has CDR1 MGHDK and CDR2 SYGVNS. V lost 3 bases, J lost 3 bases, and 9 bases lay in between. CDR3 length: 13 amino acids. The CDR3 DNA follows: TGTGCCAGCAGTGAGGCCTCCAGCTACGAGCAGTACTTC. Its translation: CASSEASSYEQYF.